The source of this T cell receptor beta chain is a study of CD8 T cells in ankylosing spondylitis (dated by TCRdb to about 2017). For the wider study: The study profiled T cell receptor beta repertoires in healthy donors and ankylosing spondylitis patients to find disease-linked TCR variants. The whole study cohort included over a hundred healthy donors and around 25 ankylosing spondylitis patients. Peripheral blood was sampled, and synovial fluid was additionally collected from ankylosing spondylitis patients. Points the paper makes about the study in general: Some TCR beta motif variants had previously been reported in synovial fluid and blood of reactive arthritis patients, which suggested common disease-initiation mechanisms. A TCR beta motif of several highly homologous amino acid variants appeared characteristic of blood from ankylosing spondylitis patients. The disease-linked clones showed a CD8+ phenotype and occurred at relatively low frequencies in peripheral blood. The disease-linked clones were reported to be significantly enriched in matched synovial fluid samples from ankylosing spondylitis patients.

This clonotype was seen repeatedly, ten times or more. No antigen is known for it. Per-base quality was not reported, and no clone a single base away is much larger than it. The reads were generated on an Illumina HiSeq 2500. TCR beta libraries were prepared by quantitative 5'-RACE with molecular barcodes. The paper's data handling went like this. A new computational method, built on a probabilistic model of VDJ rearrangement, was used to identify disease-linked TCR variants. TCRdb redid the processing of the public reads, applying fastp at Q25 and MiXCR, and retained in-frame beta chains. Every distinct CDR3 protein forms one entry, paired with its most common genes and DNA. These V and J calls originate from TCRdb's pipeline instead of the authors' own analysis. The sample table lists around 230,000 distinct CDR3 sequences, around 8% of them with a count of one. The ten largest clonotypes hold approximately 4.8% of the sample.

Per the germline V gene (reference sequence), SGHAT is the CDR1 and FQDESV is the CDR2. The V and J ends are trimmed by 2 bases and 9 bases, leaving 14 bases between them. Counted from cysteine to phenylalanine, this CDR3 has 14 amino acids. The CDR3 DNA has 42 bases and is translated from base 1. The chain was built from TRBV11-1 and TRBJ2-1, and possibly TRBD2, on 6 matching bases. The sequenced sample was blood, either unsorted or a sorted T cell fraction (not recorded which). The source is a female donor with ankylosing spondylitis or in good health (not recorded which). The DNA is as follows: TGTGCCAGCAGCTTATTGGTCGCCGGGGGTGAGCAGTTCTTC. Its product reads: CASSLLVAGGEQFF.